This TCR beta chain originates from a study of Ad26.COV2.S vaccination and SARS-CoV-2 variants. Study context: Donor participated within the Ad26.COV2.S arm of the COV1001 trial. Ad26.COV2.S was injected intramuscularly once or twice, 56 days apart.

Germline V gene lookup returns CDR1 LGHDT and CDR2 YNNKEL (reference sequence). V was trimmed by 6 bases and J by 8 bases, leaving 10 bases between them. The length of the CDR3 is 12 residues. Treatment in this sample: roughly 19 received Ad26.COV2.S at low or high dose, single or two shots; about five received placebo; per-sample allocation not given. Vaccine and placebo recipients were sampled on day 63 after the first injection. TCRdb's copy holds only in-frame clones and misses some; the assay was immunoSEQ multiplex PCR. The sample records about 330,000 clones, roughly 88% being singletons. This specimen was peripheral blood, taken in a trial of Ad26.COV2.S vaccine versus placebo. The J gene is TRBJ1-4, the V gene TRBV3-1 (or the pseudogene TRBV3-2); no reliable D call. This TCR was sampled from a person aged 18-65 years who received the Ad26.COV2.S COVID-19 vaccine or a placebo. CDR3 loop: CASSGSDEKLFF. CDR3 in DNA: TGTGCCAGCAGTGGCAGCGACGAAAAACTGTTTTTT.